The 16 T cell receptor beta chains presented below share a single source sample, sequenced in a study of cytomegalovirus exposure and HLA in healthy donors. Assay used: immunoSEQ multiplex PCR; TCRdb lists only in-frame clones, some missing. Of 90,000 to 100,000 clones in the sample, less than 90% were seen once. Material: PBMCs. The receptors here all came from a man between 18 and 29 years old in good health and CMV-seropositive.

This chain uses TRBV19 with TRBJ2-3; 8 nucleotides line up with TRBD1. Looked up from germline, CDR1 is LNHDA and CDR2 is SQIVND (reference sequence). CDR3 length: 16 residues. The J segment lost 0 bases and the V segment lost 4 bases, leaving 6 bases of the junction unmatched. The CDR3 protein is CASSRSGGFSTDTQYF. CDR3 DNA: TGTGCCAGTAGTAGGTCAGGGGGCTTCAGCACAGATACGCAGTATTTT.

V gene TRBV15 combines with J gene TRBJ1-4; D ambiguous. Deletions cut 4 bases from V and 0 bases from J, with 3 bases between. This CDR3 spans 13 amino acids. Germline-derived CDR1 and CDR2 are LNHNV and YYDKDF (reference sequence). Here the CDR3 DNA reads TGTGCCACCAGCACAGCAACTAATGAAAAACTGTTTTTT. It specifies CATSTATNEKLFF.

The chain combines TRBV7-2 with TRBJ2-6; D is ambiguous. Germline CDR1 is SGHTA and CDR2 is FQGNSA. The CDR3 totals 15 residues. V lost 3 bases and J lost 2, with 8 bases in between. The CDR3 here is CASSFFSPGANVLTF. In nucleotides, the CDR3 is TGTGCCAGCAGCTTCTTTAGTCCTGGGGCCAACGTCCTGACTTTC.

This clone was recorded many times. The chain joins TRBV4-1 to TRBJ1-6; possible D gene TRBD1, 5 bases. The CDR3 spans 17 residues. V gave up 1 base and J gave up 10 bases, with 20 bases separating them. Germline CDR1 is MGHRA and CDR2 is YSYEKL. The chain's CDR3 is CASSQVGREPNHSPLHF. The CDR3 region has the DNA TGCGCCAGCAGCCAAGTGGGCAGGGAACCTAATCACTCACCCCTCCACTTT.

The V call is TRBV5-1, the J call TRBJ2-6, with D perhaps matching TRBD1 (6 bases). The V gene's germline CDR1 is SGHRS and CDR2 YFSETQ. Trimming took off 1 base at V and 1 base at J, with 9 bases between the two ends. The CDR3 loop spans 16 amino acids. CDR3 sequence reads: CASSLTTGSGANVLTF. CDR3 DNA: TGCGCCAGCAGCTTGACGACAGGATCTGGGGCCAACGTCCTGACTTTC.

CDR3 in DNA: TGTGCCAGCAGCTTGACTAGCGGGGAGATAGAGACCCAGTACTTC. Amino acids: CASSLTSGEIETQYF. This chain joins TRBV7-2 and TRBJ2-5; 11 nucleotides match TRBD2. Unmatched junction bases numbered 4, after V lost 3 bases and J lost 4 bases. This CDR3 comprises 15 residues. Germline V gene lookup returns CDR1 SGHTA and CDR2 FQGNSA.

CDR3 sequence reads: CASSPDRGPYNEQFF. In DNA, the CDR3 is TGTGCCAGCAGCCCCGACAGGGGACCCTACAATGAGCAGTTCTTC. The chain carries TRBV7-2 and TRBJ2-1; 8 bases are shared with TRBD1. V was pared by 5 bases and J by 2 bases, with 5 bases of the junction left unmatched. The CDR3 totals 15 residues. CDR1 SGHTA and CDR2 FQGNSA come from the germline V gene.

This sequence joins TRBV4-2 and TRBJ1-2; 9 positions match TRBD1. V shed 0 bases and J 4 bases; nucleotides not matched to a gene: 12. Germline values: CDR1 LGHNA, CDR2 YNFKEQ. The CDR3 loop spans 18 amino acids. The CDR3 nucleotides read TGTGCCAGCAGCCAAGACTTACGGACAGGGGTCATCCTCTATGGCTACACCTTC. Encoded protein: CASSQDLRTGVILYGYTF.

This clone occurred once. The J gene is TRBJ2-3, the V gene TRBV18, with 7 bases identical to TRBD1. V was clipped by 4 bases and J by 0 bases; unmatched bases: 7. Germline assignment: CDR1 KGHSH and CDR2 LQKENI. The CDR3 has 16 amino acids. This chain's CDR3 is CASSLGQRSSTDTQYF. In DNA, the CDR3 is TGTGCCAGCTCACTGGGACAGCGATCTAGCACAGATACGCAGTATTTT.

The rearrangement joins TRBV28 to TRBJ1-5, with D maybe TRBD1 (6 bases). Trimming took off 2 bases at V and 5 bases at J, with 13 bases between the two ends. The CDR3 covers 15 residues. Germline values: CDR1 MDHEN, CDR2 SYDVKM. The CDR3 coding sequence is TGTGCCAGCAGTTTAAGTCAGGGGATCTATCAGCCCCAGCATTTT. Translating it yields CASSLSQGIYQPQHF.

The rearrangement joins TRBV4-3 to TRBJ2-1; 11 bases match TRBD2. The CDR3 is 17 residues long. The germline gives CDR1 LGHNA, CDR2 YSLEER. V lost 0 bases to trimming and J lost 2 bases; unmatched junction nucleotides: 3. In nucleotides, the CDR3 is TGCGCCAGCAGCCAAGATCTTAGCGGGGGGGCCTACAATGAGCAGTTCTTC. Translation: CASSQDLSGGAYNEQFF.

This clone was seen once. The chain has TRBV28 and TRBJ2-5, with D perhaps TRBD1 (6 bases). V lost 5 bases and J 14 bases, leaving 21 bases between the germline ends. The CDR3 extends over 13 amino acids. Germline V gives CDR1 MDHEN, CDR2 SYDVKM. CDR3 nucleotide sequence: TGTGCCAGCAGTGGGACACCCAGGGAGACCTCCTACTTC. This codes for CASSGTPRETSYF.

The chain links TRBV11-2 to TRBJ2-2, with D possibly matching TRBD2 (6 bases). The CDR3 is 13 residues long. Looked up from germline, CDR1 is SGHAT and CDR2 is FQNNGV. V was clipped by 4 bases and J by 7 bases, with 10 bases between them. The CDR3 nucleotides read TGTGCCAGCAGCTGGAGGGTGGACGGGGAGCTGTTTTTT. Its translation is CASSWRVDGELFF.

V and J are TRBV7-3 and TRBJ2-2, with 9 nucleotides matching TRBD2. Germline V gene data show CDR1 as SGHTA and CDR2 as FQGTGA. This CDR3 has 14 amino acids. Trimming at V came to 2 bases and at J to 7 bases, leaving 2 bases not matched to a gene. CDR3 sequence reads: CASSLGGRVGELFF. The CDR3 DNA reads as TGTGCCAGCAGCTTAGGCGGGAGGGTCGGGGAGCTGTTTTTT.

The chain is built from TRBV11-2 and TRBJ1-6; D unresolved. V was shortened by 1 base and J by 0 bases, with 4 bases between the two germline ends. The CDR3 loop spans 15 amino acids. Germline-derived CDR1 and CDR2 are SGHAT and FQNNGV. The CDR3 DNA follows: TGTGCCAGCAGCTTAGTTAGCTCCTATAATTCACCCCTCCACTTT. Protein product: CASSLVSSYNSPLHF.

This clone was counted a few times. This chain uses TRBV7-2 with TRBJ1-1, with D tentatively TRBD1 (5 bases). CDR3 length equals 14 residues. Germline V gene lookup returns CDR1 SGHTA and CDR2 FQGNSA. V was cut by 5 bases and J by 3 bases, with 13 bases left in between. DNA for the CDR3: TGTGCCAGCAGCGCTAGTTGGGGGGACACTGAAGCTTTCTTT. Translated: CASSASWGDTEAFF.